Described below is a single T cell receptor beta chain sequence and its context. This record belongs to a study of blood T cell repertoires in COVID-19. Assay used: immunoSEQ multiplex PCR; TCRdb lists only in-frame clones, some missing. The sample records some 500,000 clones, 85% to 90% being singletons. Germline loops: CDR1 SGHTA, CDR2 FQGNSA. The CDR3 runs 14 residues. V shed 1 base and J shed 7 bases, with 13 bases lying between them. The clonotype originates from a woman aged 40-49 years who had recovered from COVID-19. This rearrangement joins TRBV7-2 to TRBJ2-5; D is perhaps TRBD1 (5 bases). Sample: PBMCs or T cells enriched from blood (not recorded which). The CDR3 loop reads CASSLVPFRVTQYF. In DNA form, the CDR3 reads TGTGCCAGCAGCTTAGTACCATTCAGGGTGACCCAGTACTTC.